One T cell receptor (beta chain) is described in this entry. This clonotype was seen ten or more times. This receptor's antigen is unknown. Base quality data are lacking; no much larger clone is found one base away. CDR3 length: 16 amino acids, cysteine to phenylalanine. Only the CDR3 DNA is retained, 48 bases long and in frame from the first base. V is cut back by 4 bases and J by 3 bases, with 6 bases in the junction unmatched. The CDR1 and CDR2 encoded by the germline V gene are SGHRS and YFSETQ. The data derive from a study of T cells in Graves' hyperthyroidism and ophthalmopathy (dated by TCRdb to the late 2010s). For the study in its entirety: Peripheral blood was collected at initial diagnosis, before any treatment. A discovery cohort of approximately 100 patients, about 40 with Graves' ophthalmopathy and roughly 59 with stable Graves' hyperthyroidism, was used to find distinguishing TCR V-J signatures. Prospective prediction of ophthalmopathy was tested in an independent validation cohort of some 19 hyperthyroidism patients and around 16 patients who later progressed to ophthalmopathy. For training and testing, the 100 or so patients in the discovery cohort were randomly divided in a 7:3 ratio. The study also compared thyroid tissue and blood T-cell repertoires from roughly 6 Graves' hyperthyroidism patients. Following sampling, methimazole starting at 30 mg daily was given to hyperthyroidism patients, and high-dose intravenous methylprednisolone was given to ophthalmopathy patients. The paper describes TCR Vbeta CDR3 sequencing of 135 peripheral blood samples, made up of 40 to 45 ophthalmopathy patients, 70 to 75 hyperthyroidism patients and roughly 17 progressor patients. Results and caveats for the whole study, not just this receptor: In validation, the model predicted progression to ophthalmopathy with approximately 71% sensitivity and about 72% specificity, a median of around six months before onset. In cross-validation, a model built on a 13 V-J signature told ophthalmopathy apart from stable hyperthyroidism with approximately 90% sensitivity and approximately 81% specificity, and in testing the same model reached 80%/75%. Most expanded thyroid clonotypes (frequency above 0.001) were also found in blood, which suggests that blood repertoires may mirror thyroid immune responses. Sample size was not statistically predetermined, and blinding of investigators to group allocation was not performed.

Ophthalmopathy patients had moderately to severely active disease, Clinical Activity Score of at least 3, NOSPECS grade of at least 4, and duration under 3 months. Exclusion was applied to patients with uncontrolled infections, other autoimmune diseases, pregnancy or lactation. Diagnoses were established on the basis of clinical symptoms, serum thyroxine and TRAb, thyroid ultrasound, and orbital computed tomography. Ficoll-Paque density gradient centrifugation was used to isolate PBMCs from around 9.1 ml of fresh peripheral blood. Total RNA was extracted using Trizol reagent, and RNA quality was assessed on an Agilent 2100 Bioanalyzer. TCR beta CDR3 regions were amplified from RNA transcripts. For the first round of RT-PCR on the TCR CDR3, the HTBI primer set was used together with the Qiagen OneStep RT-PCR kit. A second multiplex PCR round built the libraries, followed by size selection and purification. Libraries were sequenced paired-end with 100 bp reads on an Illumina HiSeq2000. The study's own analysis went as follows. SOAPnuke was used to process the raw data, throwing out any read that contained adapters or uncalled bases, had a mean Phred below 15, or lacked an exact constant-primer or identifier match. COPE v1.2.5 was used to merge the high-quality paired reads, and each unique nucleotide sequence was defined as a clonotype. MiTCR v1.1 was used to align clonotypes to the IMGT TRBV, TRBD and TRBJ reference segments. Only V-J combinations with frequency above 0.0001, covering 99.2% of repertoires, were analysed. The TCS score was defined as the ratio of F50 (clonal expansion) to E x V (chaos), calculated using BLOSUM62-based TCRdist between CDR3 peptides within each V-J. Welch's t-statistics and random forest reduced roughly 540 V-J features to some 14, which were used in a naive Bayes classifier (R e1071). TCRdb reworked the public reads: Q25 trimming with fastp, MiXCR clone assembly, productive beta chains retained. Rows merge per CDR3 protein into single entries with the most common DNA and genes. The V and J calls follow TCRdb's processing rather than the paper's. The sample includes more than 500,000 distinct CDR3 sequences, with roughly a sixth observed a single time. Of the sample, about 29% falls within the top ten clones.

The clonotype was recovered from a woman aged 30 to 39 with Graves' ophthalmopathy. Material: blood. Recombination connected TRBV5-1 to TRBJ2-7, with 14 central nucleotides matching TRBD2. The CDR3 reads as follows: CASSPGLAGAFYEQYF. The DNA reads TGCGCCAGCAGCCCGGGACTAGCGGGAGCCTTCTACGAGCAGTACTTC.